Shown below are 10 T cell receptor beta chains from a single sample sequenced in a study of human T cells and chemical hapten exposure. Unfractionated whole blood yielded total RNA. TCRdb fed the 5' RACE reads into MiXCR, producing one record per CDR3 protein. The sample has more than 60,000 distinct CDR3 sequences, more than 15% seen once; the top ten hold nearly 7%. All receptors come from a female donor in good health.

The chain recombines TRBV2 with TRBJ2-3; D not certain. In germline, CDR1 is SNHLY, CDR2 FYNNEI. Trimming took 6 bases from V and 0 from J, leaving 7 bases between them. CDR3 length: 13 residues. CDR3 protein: CASSRVSTDTQYF. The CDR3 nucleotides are TGTGCCAGCAGCCGGGTCAGCACAGATACGCAGTATTTT.

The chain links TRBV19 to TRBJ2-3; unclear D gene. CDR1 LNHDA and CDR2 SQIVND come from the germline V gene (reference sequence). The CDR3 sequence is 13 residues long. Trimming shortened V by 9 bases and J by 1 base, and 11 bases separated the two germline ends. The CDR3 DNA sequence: TGTGCCAGCACAGTCCCCGGCACAGATACGCAGTATTTT. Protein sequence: CASTVPGTDTQYF.

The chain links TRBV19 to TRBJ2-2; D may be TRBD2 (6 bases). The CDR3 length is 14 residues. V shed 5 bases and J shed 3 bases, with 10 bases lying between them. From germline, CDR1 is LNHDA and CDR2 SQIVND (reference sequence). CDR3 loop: CASSDGGDTGELFF. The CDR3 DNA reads TGTGCCAGTAGTGATGGAGGGGACACCGGGGAGCTGTTTTTT. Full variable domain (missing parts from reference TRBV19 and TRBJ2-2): DGGITQSPKYLFRKEGQNVTLSCEQNLNHDAMYWYRQDPGQGLRLIYYSQIVNDFQKGDIAEGYSVSREKKESFPLTVTSAQKNPTAFYLCASSDGGDTGELFFGEGSRLTVL.

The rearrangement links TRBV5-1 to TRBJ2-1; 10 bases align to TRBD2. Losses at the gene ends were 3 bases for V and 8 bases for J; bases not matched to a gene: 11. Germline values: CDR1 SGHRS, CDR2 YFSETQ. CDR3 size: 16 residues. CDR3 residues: CASSSTGESGRDEQFF. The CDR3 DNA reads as TGCGCCAGCAGCTCTACAGGGGAGAGCGGGAGGGATGAGCAGTTCTTC.

The CDR3 region is CASSRGRTGTPDEQYF. CDR3 coding DNA: TGTGCCAGCAGCAGGGGGCGGACAGGGACTCCCGACGAGCAGTACTTC. The J gene is TRBJ2-7, the V gene TRBV7-2, with 8 bases that match TRBD1. This CDR3 region has 16 residues. Unmatched junction bases numbered 14, after V lost 5 bases and J lost 5 bases. CDR1 SGHTA and CDR2 FQGNSA come from the germline V gene.

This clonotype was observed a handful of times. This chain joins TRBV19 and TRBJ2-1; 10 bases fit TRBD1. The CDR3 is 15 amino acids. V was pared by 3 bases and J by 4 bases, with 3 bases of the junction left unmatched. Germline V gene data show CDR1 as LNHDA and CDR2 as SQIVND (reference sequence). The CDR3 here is CASSIGQGVYNEQFF. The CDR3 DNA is TGTGCCAGTAGTATCGGACAGGGGGTATACAATGAGCAGTTCTTC.

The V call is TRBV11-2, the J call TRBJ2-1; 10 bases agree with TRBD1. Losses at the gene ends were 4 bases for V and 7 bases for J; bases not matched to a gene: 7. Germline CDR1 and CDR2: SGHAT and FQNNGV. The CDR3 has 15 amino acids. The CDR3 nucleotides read TGTGCCAGCAGCTCCGGGACAGGGGCTGTGAATGAGCAGTTCTTC. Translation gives CASSSGTGAVNEQFF.

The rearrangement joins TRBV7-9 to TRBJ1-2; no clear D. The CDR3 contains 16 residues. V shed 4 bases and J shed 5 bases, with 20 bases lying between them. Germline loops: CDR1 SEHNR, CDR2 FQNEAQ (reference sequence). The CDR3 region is CASSSSPKGGKYGYTF. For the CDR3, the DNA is TGTGCCAGCAGCTCTTCACCTAAGGGAGGGAAATATGGCTACACCTTC. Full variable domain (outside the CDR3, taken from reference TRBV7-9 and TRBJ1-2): DTGVSQNPRHKITKRGQNVTFRCDPISEHNRLYWYRQTLGQGPEFLTYFQNEAQLEKSRLLSDRFSAERPKGSFSTLEIQRTEQGDSAMYLCASSSSPKGGKYGYTFGSGTRLTVV.

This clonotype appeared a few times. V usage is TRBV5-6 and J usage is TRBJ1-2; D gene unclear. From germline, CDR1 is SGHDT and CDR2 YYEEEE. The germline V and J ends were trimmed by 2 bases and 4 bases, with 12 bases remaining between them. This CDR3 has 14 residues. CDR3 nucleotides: TGTGCCAGCAGCTTTCCCGGGGTGGGCTATGGCTACACCTTC. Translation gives CASSFPGVGYGYTF.

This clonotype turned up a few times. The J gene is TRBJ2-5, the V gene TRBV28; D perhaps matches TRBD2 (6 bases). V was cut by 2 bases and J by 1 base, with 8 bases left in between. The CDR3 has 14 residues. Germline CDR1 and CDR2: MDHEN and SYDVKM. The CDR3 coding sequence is TGTGCCAGCAGTTTAGGAGGGTTCCAAGAGACCCAGTACTTC. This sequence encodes CASSLGGFQETQYF. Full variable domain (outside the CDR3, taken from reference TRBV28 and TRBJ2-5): DVKVTQSSRYLVKRTGEKVFLECVQDMDHENMFWYRQDPGLGLRLIYFSYDVKMKEKGDIPEGYSVSREKKERFSLILESASTNQTSMYLCASSLGGFQETQYFGPGTRLLVL.